Listed here are 22 T cell receptor beta chains from one sample, sequenced in a study of T cells after yellow fever vaccination. TCRdb redid the calling of the 5' RACE reads with MiXCR, one entry per CDR3 protein. The data show over 45,000 distinct CDR3 sequences, 5.5% to 6% seen once. The source was PBMCs, either bulk or a sorted T-cell subset (CD4+, CD8+, memory, or dextramer-sorted; not recorded which), collected on the day of the yellow fever booster vaccination. These receptors came from a man aged 18 to 29 who received the YFV17D yellow fever vaccine.

At least ten counts were recorded for this clonotype. The chain combines TRBV12-3 or TRBV12-4 with TRBJ1-4, with D tentatively TRBD1 (6 bases). The CDR3 runs to 14 residues. V lost 6 bases to trimming and J lost 7 bases, with 15 bases between them. The CDR3 region is CASRTSGGGEKLFF. The CDR3 nucleotides read TGTGCCAGCAGGACGTCGGGGGGCGGTGAAAAACTGTTTTTT.

In its sample, this clonotype was seen many times. The V and J genes are TRBV29-1 and TRBJ1-4, with a possible D match to TRBD1 (6 bases). The germline gives CDR1 SQVTM, CDR2 ANQGSEA. The CDR3 has 15 amino acids. V was clipped by 7 bases and J by 0 bases, with 15 bases between them. The CDR3 nucleotides are TGCAGCGGCTTTGGGGGGCCTGCAACTAATGAAAAACTGTTTTTT. This encodes CSGFGGPATNEKLFF. Filled out from reference TRBV29-1 and TRBJ1-4, the complete variable domain reads SAVISQKPSRDICQRGTSLTIQCQVDSQVTMMFWYRQQPGQSLTLIATANQGSEATYESGFVIDKFPISRPNLTFSTLTVSNMSPEDSSIYLCSGFGGPATNEKLFFGSGTQLSVL.

Remarks on this clonotype: A much larger clone is a single base away; this may be a read error. The chain uses TRBV7-9 and TRBJ2-1; maybe TRBD1 (5 bases). CDR1 SEHNR and CDR2 FQNEAQ come from the germline V gene (reference sequence). This CDR3 region has 12 residues. V was pared by 8 bases and J by 10 bases, with 15 bases between. In nucleotides, the CDR3 is TGTGCCAGCGGGGCTCTTCTCAGGGAGCAGTTCTTC. Its translation is CASGALLREQFF.

This clonotype was seen repeatedly, ten times or more. The chain employs TRBV6-2 or TRBV6-3 and TRBJ1-5; no clear D. V dropped 4 bases and J dropped 6 bases, with 10 bases sitting between them. Germline assignment: CDR1 MNHEY and CDR2 SVGEGT. There are 13 residues in the CDR3. The CDR3 DNA sequence: TGTGCCAGCAGTTTAAGGGCAGTTCAGCCCCAGCATTTT. It specifies CASSLRAVQPQHF.

This clonotype was counted many times. This chain joins TRBV7-9 and TRBJ1-5; no reliable D call. This CDR3 comprises 12 residues. The V end lost 4 bases, the J end lost 6 bases, and 7 bases lay between the germline ends. Per germline, CDR1 SEHNR and CDR2 FQNEAQ (reference sequence). The CDR3 sequence: CASSSRTQPQHF. The CDR3 region has the DNA TGTGCCAGCAGCTCGCGGACTCAGCCCCAGCATTTT.

This clonotype came up many times. V gene TRBV9 combines with J gene TRBJ1-4; 8 bases map to TRBD1. V lost 2 bases, J lost 5 bases, and 5 bases stayed unmatched. The CDR3 is made up of 15 amino acids. Germline CDR1 and CDR2: SGDLS and YYNGEE. The CDR3 region is CASSVTGATNEKLFF. The CDR3, as DNA: TGTGCCAGCAGCGTGACAGGGGCGACAAATGAAAAACTGTTTTTT.

This chain links TRBV12-3 or TRBV12-4 with TRBJ2-2, with unresolved D. Trimming removed 5 bases from V and 4 bases from J, with 5 bases in between. This CDR3 has 12 amino acids. CDR3 protein: CASSPGTGELFF. The CDR3 bases are TGTGCCAGCAGTCCCGGCACCGGGGAGCTGTTTTTT.

The rearrangement uses TRBV5-5 and TRBJ2-7; 9 nucleotides agree with TRBD1. The germline V gene encodes CDR1 SGHKS and CDR2 YYEKEE (reference sequence). This CDR3 contains 16 residues. V trimming: 2 bases; J trimming: 3 bases; junction bases outside the gene matches: 9. In DNA, the CDR3 is TGTGCCAGCAGCTTTCTCGGGACAGGGATTAACTACGAGCAGTACTTC. Residues: CASSFLGTGINYEQYF.

This clonotype was recorded a few times. This chain links TRBV4-1 with TRBJ1-3; TRBD1 might be the D (6 bases). Germline V gene lookup returns CDR1 MGHRA and CDR2 YSYEKL. CDR3 length: 13 amino acids. V was cut by 8 bases and J by 2 bases, with 10 bases left in between. For the CDR3, the DNA is TGCGCCAGCTCGCCAGGGGCTGGAAACACCATATATTTT. Encoded protein: CASSPGAGNTIYF.

The sample holds many counts of this clonotype. V usage is TRBV7-6 and J usage is TRBJ1-1, with D hard to call. The CDR3 covers 16 residues. CDR1 is SGHVS, CDR2 FNYEAQ, per germline. Trimming removed 1 base at V and 0 bases at J, with 12 bases between. For the CDR3, the DNA is TGTGCCAGCAGCTTAGAGACGGGCCGAATGAACACTGAAGCTTTCTTT. Translating gives CASSLETGRMNTEAFF.

This clonotype was counted a few times. The chain combines TRBV3-1 with TRBJ2-3; no clear D. CDR3 length: 17 residues. V was shortened by 2 bases and J by 4 bases, with 19 bases between the two germline ends. Germline lookup yields CDR1 LGHDT and CDR2 YNNKEL (reference sequence). The CDR3 nucleotides are TGTGCCAGCAGCCAATTCCCGTCCCCTGTGATCTCAGATACGCAGTATTTT. Residues: CASSQFPSPVISDTQYF.

This clonotype has at least ten counts. The chain links TRBV7-2 to TRBJ2-3; TRBD1 matches at 7 bases. This CDR3 has 13 residues. V gave up 5 bases and J gave up 5 bases; unmatched junction bases: 4. Germline V gene sequence: CDR1 SGHTA, CDR2 FQGNSA. CDR3 loop: CASSKNRGDTQYF. CDR3 nucleotide sequence: TGTGCCAGCAGCAAGAACAGGGGAGATACGCAGTATTTT.

This clonotype was recorded many times. V usage is TRBV12-3 or TRBV12-4 and J usage is TRBJ1-1, with TRBD1 identical over 7 bases. This CDR3 spans 13 amino acids. Losses at the gene ends were 6 bases for V and 10 bases for J; bases not matched to a gene: 11. This CDR3 reads CASRGTTGVIAFF. The CDR3 bases are TGTGCCAGCAGGGGGACCACAGGGGTGATAGCTTTCTTT.

This clonotype occurred many times. The chain has TRBV29-1 and TRBJ2-7; the D is unclear. Trimming removed 4 bases at V and 0 bases at J, with 7 bases between. Looked up from germline, CDR1 is SQVTM and CDR2 is ANQGSEA. This CDR3 has 12 amino acids. CDR3 sequence reads: CSVVGSSYEQYV. DNA for the CDR3: TGCAGCGTTGTGGGCAGCTCCTACGAGCAGTACGTC.

Many counts were recorded for this clonotype. The DNA for the CDR3 is TGCGCCAGCAGCCAGGCGGACGGGCTCAATGAGCAGTTCTTC. Its protein product is CASSQADGLNEQFF. The chain links TRBV4-3 to TRBJ2-1, with D unclear. The CDR3 extends over 14 amino acids. V lost 3 bases and J 6 bases, leaving 12 bases between the germline ends. CDR1 and CDR2 (germline): LGHNA, YSLEER.

Ten or more counts support this clonotype. The V and J genes are TRBV4-3 and TRBJ2-1, with unresolved D. The CDR3 totals 15 residues. Germline CDR1 and CDR2: LGHNA and YSLEER. V lost 0 bases to trimming and J lost 1 base, with 7 bases between them. The CDR3 protein is CASSQDWGSYNEQFF. CDR3 DNA sequence: TGCGCCAGCAGCCAAGATTGGGGTTCCTACAATGAGCAGTTCTTC.

This clonotype was counted only a few times. V gene TRBV12-3 or TRBV12-4 combines with J gene TRBJ1-1; D is possibly TRBD1 (6 bases). The CDR3 sequence is 14 residues long. Trimming removed 6 bases at V and 5 bases at J, with 16 bases between. Written as DNA, the CDR3 is TGTGCCAGCAGCAAGGAGGGGGGCGTAACTGAAGCTTTCTTT. Translating gives CASSKEGGVTEAFF.

A single count supports this clonotype. V and J are TRBV19 and TRBJ1-1; TRBD1 agrees at 10 bases. The CDR3 consists of 16 residues. V shed 6 bases and J 4 bases; nucleotides not matched to a gene: 11. The germline V gene encodes CDR1 LNHDA and CDR2 SQIVND (reference sequence). The CDR3 here is CASRTGTGEESTEAFF. CDR3 coding DNA: TGTGCCAGTAGAACCGGGACAGGGGAGGAGAGCACTGAAGCTTTCTTT.

This clonotype was detected ten times or more. The V gene is TRBV10-2, the J gene TRBJ2-1; weak D call: TRBD1 (6 bases). CDR1 and CDR2 (germline): WSHSY, SAAADI. This CDR3 contains 13 residues. V shed 11 bases and J shed 4 bases, with 15 bases lying between them. CDR3: CAVLRDNYNEQFF. CDR3 DNA sequence: TGCGCCGTACTCCGGGACAATTACAATGAGCAGTTCTTC.

V is TRBV5-6 and J is TRBJ1-1, with D unclear. CDR1 and CDR2 (germline): SGHDT, YYEEEE. The V end was cut by 4 bases, the J end by 4 bases, with 14 bases between. The CDR3 is made up of 14 amino acids. CDR3 nucleotides: TGTGCCAGCAGCCCGGGTCCCGGTACCACTGAAGCTTTCTTT. Translating it yields CASSPGPGTTEAFF. Complete variable domain (other parts from reference TRBV5-6 and TRBJ1-1): DAGVTQSPTHLIKTRGQQVTLRCSPKSGHDTVSWYQQALGQGPQFIFQYYEEEERQRGNFPDRFSGHQFPNYSSELNVNALLLGDSALYLCASSPGPGTTEAFFGQGTRLTVV.

The table lists this clonotype with many counts. The chain uses TRBV13 and TRBJ2-1; D remains unclear. There are 12 residues in the CDR3. Trimming removed 0 bases from V and 8 bases from J, with 5 bases in between. Germline CDR1 and CDR2: PRHDT and FYEKMQ (reference sequence). This CDR3 is CASSLGGDEQFF. Here the CDR3 DNA reads TGTGCCAGCAGCTTAGGCGGTGATGAGCAGTTCTTC.

This clonotype was seen only a few times. V usage is TRBV7-9 and J usage is TRBJ1-6; perhaps TRBD1 as D (6 bases). Trimming took off 7 bases at V and 9 bases at J, with 13 bases between the two ends. The CDR3 is 13 amino acids. Germline assignment: CDR1 SEHNR and CDR2 FQNEAQ (reference sequence). CDR3 DNA sequence: TGTGCCAGCACAACAGGGCCGGGTTCACCCCTCCACTTT. Its translation is CASTTGPGSPLHF.